These 15 T cell receptor beta chains were sequenced from one sample in a study of technical replicates of blood from a handful of donors. Only in-frame clones appear in the TCRdb table, and some are missing; sequencing was by immunoSEQ multiplex PCR. The sample contains fewer than 85,000 clones, 90% of which appear only once. Sequencing used PBMCs. These receptor sequences come from a human donor in good health. Some clones in this sample may be carry-over from other donors' samples.

The chain uses TRBV7-9 and TRBJ1-2; no firm D call. CDR1 and CDR2 (germline): SEHNR, FQNEAQ (reference sequence). The V and J ends lost 1 base and 3 bases respectively, with 6 bases between them. The CDR3 has 13 residues. CDR3 nucleotide sequence: TGTGCCAGCAGCTTAGTTAATTACTATGGCTACACCTTC. It yields the protein CASSLVNYYGYTF.

The rearrangement joins TRBV2 to TRBJ2-7, with 10 bases matching TRBD1. Trimming cost V 1 base and J 4 bases; bases outside gene matches: 4. The CDR3 runs to 15 residues. CDR1 is SNHLY and CDR2 is FYNNEI in the germline V gene. CDR3 in amino acids: CASSEGGQGYYEQYF. The CDR3 nucleotides read TGTGCCAGCAGTGAAGGGGGACAGGGGTATTACGAGCAGTACTTC.

The chain combines TRBV6-1 with TRBJ2-1; 8 positions agree with TRBD1. Germline CDR1 reads MNHNS; CDR2 reads SASEGT. The CDR3 has 11 residues. Unmatched junction bases numbered 3, after V lost 3 bases and J lost 14 bases. The CDR3 DNA reads as TGTGCCAGCAGTGACCCGGGACAGGAGTTCTTC. Amino acid sequence: CASSDPGQEFF.

This chain uses TRBV7-3 with TRBJ2-6; 8 nucleotides line up with TRBD1. The trim removed 5 bases at V and 2 bases at J, leaving 5 bases unmatched. The V gene's germline CDR1 is SGHTA and CDR2 FQGTGA. The CDR3 consists of 16 residues. This CDR3 reads CASSAQGATGANVLTF. CDR3 DNA sequence: TGTGCCAGCAGCGCGCAGGGGGCGACTGGGGCCAACGTCCTGACTTTC.

The V and J genes are TRBV5-1 and TRBJ2-2, with D tentatively TRBD2 (5 bases). V lost 4 bases and J 7 bases, leaving 8 bases between the germline ends. The V gene's germline CDR1 is SGHRS and CDR2 YFSETQ. The CDR3 covers 12 residues. CDR3 nucleotides: TGCGCCAGCAGCGAGGGAATCGGGGAGCTGTTTTTT. Translation: CASSEGIGELFF.

This clone was observed at least ten times. The chain joins TRBV4-2 to TRBJ2-5; TRBD2 agrees at 13 bases. Germline CDR1 reads LGHNA; CDR2 reads YNFKEQ. V was pared by 1 base and J by 7 bases, with 3 bases of the junction left unmatched. This CDR3 is built from 15 residues. CDR3 DNA sequence: TGTGCCAGCAGCCAAGGGACTAGCGGGGGTTGGACCCAGTACTTC. Translating it yields CASSQGTSGGWTQYF.

The V call is TRBV27, the J call TRBJ2-7; 8 bases match TRBD1. CDR1 and CDR2 (germline): MNHEY, SMNVEV (reference sequence). J lost 6 bases, V lost 3 bases, and 4 bases had no gene match. CDR3 length equals 13 residues. The CDR3: CASSFRGQVEQYF. The CDR3 nucleotides are TGTGCCAGCAGTTTCCGGGGACAGGTCGAGCAGTACTTC.

The chain couples TRBV4-2 to TRBJ1-5; D is possibly TRBD1 (6 bases). Trimming took off 1 base at V and 5 bases at J, with 12 bases between the two ends. Germline-derived CDR1 and CDR2 are LGHNA and YNFKEQ. The CDR3 has 15 amino acids. The CDR3 nucleotides read TGTGCCAGCAGCCAAGTACAGGGCTCGCATCAGCCCCAGCATTTT. It yields the protein CASSQVQGSHQPQHF.

This clone was seen just once. CDR3 amino acids: CAISLGQGPYGYTF. The CDR3 region has the DNA TGTGCCATCAGTTTGGGACAGGGACCCTATGGCTACACCTTC. J is TRBJ1-2 and V is TRBV10-3; 9 bases are a match to TRBD1. With 5 bases clipped from V and 4 bases from J, the junction kept 5 bases outside the gene matches. The CDR3 contains 14 residues. Germline CDR1 and CDR2: ENHRY and SYGVKD.

The V and J genes are TRBV6-1 and TRBJ1-6; a weak D match, TRBD1 (6 bases). Per germline, CDR1 MNHNS and CDR2 SASEGT. V gave up 0 bases and J gave up 10 bases, with 16 bases separating them. There are 16 residues in the CDR3. DNA for the CDR3: TGTGCCAGCAGTGAAGCGCTTCACAGGGAGGGCTCACCCCTCCACTTT. The encoded protein is CASSEALHREGSPLHF.

The rearrangement joins TRBV19 to TRBJ2-2, with 16 bases lining up with TRBD2. V lost 9 bases to trimming and J lost 5 bases; unmatched junction nucleotides: 6. CDR3 length equals 16 residues. The V gene's germline CDR1 is LNHDA and CDR2 SQIVND (reference sequence). CDR3 DNA: TGTGCCAGCACCGGGACTAGCGGGGGGGAGACCGGGGAGCTGTTTTTT. It specifies CASTGTSGGETGELFF. Full variable domain (outside the CDR3, taken from reference TRBV19 and TRBJ2-2): DGGITQSPKYLFRKEGQNVTLSCEQNLNHDAMYWYRQDPGQGLRLIYYSQIVNDFQKGDIAEGYSVSREKKESFPLTVTSAQKNPTAFYLCASTGTSGGETGELFFGEGSRLTVL.

This chain connects TRBV27 to TRBJ2-1, with 13 bases that match TRBD2. Germline V gene data show CDR1 as MNHEY and CDR2 as SMNVEV (reference sequence). This CDR3 is built from 16 residues. V shed 2 bases and J 9 bases; nucleotides not matched to a gene: 7. CDR3 sequence (DNA): TGTGCCAGCAGTTTACCCACTAGCGGGGGGGCGGGTGAGCAGTTCTTC. Translating it yields CASSLPTSGGAGEQFF.

This chain uses TRBV5-1 with TRBJ2-7, with a possible D match to TRBD2 (5 bases). The CDR3 spans 14 residues. Trimming shortened V by 4 bases and J by 3 bases, and 14 bases separated the two germline ends. Germline CDR1 SGHRS, CDR2 YFSETQ. This chain's CDR3 is CASSLRTGSYEQYF. DNA for the CDR3: TGCGCCAGCAGCCTAAGGACGGGGAGCTACGAGCAGTACTTC.

There are many counts of this clone. The CDR3 loop is CASSQAGEPSDTQYF. CDR3 in DNA: TGTGCCAGCAGCCAAGCCGGGGAACCCTCAGATACGCAGTATTTT. This chain joins TRBV4-2 and TRBJ2-3, with D possibly TRBD2 on 5 matching bases. The CDR3 consists of 15 residues. CDR1 and CDR2 (germline): LGHNA, YNFKEQ. V was shortened by 1 base and J by 4 bases, with 12 bases between the two germline ends.

The V and J genes are TRBV5-4 and TRBJ2-5; D possibly corresponds to TRBD1 (5 bases). Germline-derived CDR1 and CDR2 are SGHNT and YYREEE (reference sequence). The CDR3 length is 14 residues. V dropped 2 bases and J dropped 0 bases, with 8 bases sitting between them. CDR3 in DNA: TGTGCCAGCAGCTTTAACAGGAACCAAGAGACCCAGTACTTC. Its protein product is CASSFNRNQETQYF.